Detailed here is one TCR beta chain. The antigen is undetermined. CDR3 size: 13 residues. Trimming took 0 bases from V and 10 from J, leaving 13 bases between them. Germline V gene data show CDR1 as DFQATT and CDR2 as SNEGSKA (reference sequence). For TCRbeta, the library was prepared with unique molecular identifiers. One entry per CDR3 protein, called by TCRdb with MiXCR from the PCR reads. The sample comprises about 440,000 distinct CDR3 sequences, about 40% of which are singletons, and roughly 27% rests with the top ten. This sample was taken from a study of T-cell reconstitution after alpha-beta-depleted transplantation in children. Regarding the study as a whole: By one year post-transplant, T-cell counts and diversity largely arose from T cells that were newly produced. The study reportedly traced alpha-beta T cells about two months after transplant to several hundred expanded graft clones.

This chain uses TRBV20-1 with TRBJ2-1; D remains ambiguous. The sample here was PBMCs, taken before TCRalphabeta/CD19-depleted stem cell transplant. The clonotype originates from a girl between 2 and 10 years old with aplastic anemia, due to receive a stem cell transplant. CDR3 sequence: CSARDPYPGEQFF. DNA of the CDR3: TGCAGTGCTAGAGATCCCTACCCCGGGGAGCAGTTCTTC.